These 19 T cell receptor beta chains were all obtained from the same sample, sequenced in a study of identical twins. TCRdb passed the 5' RACE reads through MiXCR, listing each CDR3 protein once. The sample has 400,000 to 550,000 distinct CDR3 sequences, 22% seen once. This sample was also put to use in a study of T cells expressing NK-cell markers.

Sequenced input: CD4+ T cells sorted from blood. The receptors stem from a woman in her late teens or twenties in good health.

The genes are TRBV5-1 and TRBJ2-5, with 10 bases identical to TRBD2. CDR1 SGHRS and CDR2 YFSETQ come from the germline V gene. The ends lost 2 bases at V and 2 bases at J; junction bases unmatched: 6. The CDR3 spans 16 residues. CDR3 in DNA: TGCGCCAGCAGCTTTGTTCCAGCGGGAGGGCAAGAGACCCAGTACTTC. Translated, it gives CASSFVPAGGQETQYF.

This CDR3 reads CASSPTVDLGVVDTQYF. In DNA form, the CDR3 reads TGCGCCAGCAGCCCGACTGTCGATCTTGGGGTGGTAGATACGCAGTATTTT. V and J are TRBV4-3 and TRBJ2-3; D gene ambiguous. Germline V gives CDR1 LGHNA, CDR2 YSLEER. The CDR3 has 17 residues. V lost 4 bases to trimming and J lost 5 bases, with 22 bases between them.

This chain uses TRBV28 with TRBJ2-3, with D perhaps TRBD2 (6 bases). The CDR3 has 17 residues. Trimming left V 4 bases short and J 2 bases short, with 19 bases between. Germline loops: CDR1 MDHEN, CDR2 SYDVKM. The CDR3 spells CASSSPLFRGSTDTQYF. In DNA, the CDR3 is TGTGCCAGCAGTTCACCACTTTTCCGGGGGTCCACAGATACGCAGTATTTT.

This clonotype was observed many times. The chain joins TRBV5-1 to TRBJ2-7; no clear D gene. Germline CDR1 is SGHRS and CDR2 is YFSETQ. This CDR3 region has 14 residues. V lost 0 bases, J lost 6 bases, and 13 bases lay in between. Here the CDR3 DNA reads TGCGCCAGCAGCTTGGATATTAACCGGGCCGAGCAGTACTTC. Translation: CASSLDINRAEQYF.

The chain has TRBV7-9 and TRBJ2-1; tentative D call: TRBD1 (5 bases). The CDR3 extends over 12 amino acids. Between the trimmed V and J ends, which lost 1 base and 9 bases, there was a span of 7 bases. Germline assignment: CDR1 SEHNR and CDR2 FQNEAQ (reference sequence). The CDR3 DNA sequence: TGTGCCAGCAGCTTAGACCAGGGTGAGCAGTTCTTC. Protein sequence: CASSLDQGEQFF.

V and J are TRBV10-3 and TRBJ1-2; D gene unclear. This CDR3 has 13 amino acids. Trimming took 7 bases from V and 2 from J, leaving 11 bases between them. Germline-derived CDR1 and CDR2 are ENHRY and SYGVKD. This chain's CDR3 is CAINGGTNYGYTF. For the CDR3, the DNA is TGTGCCATCAACGGAGGAACGAACTATGGCTACACCTTC.

The V and J genes are TRBV5-1 and TRBJ2-7, with 7 bases matching TRBD2. The CDR3 spans 13 residues. V dropped 6 bases and J dropped 2; count of bases not matched to a gene: 5. Germline V gene data show CDR1 as SGHRS and CDR2 as YFSETQ. The CDR3 coding sequence is TGCGCCAGCAAGCGACTAGCAACCTACGAGCAGTACTTC. Amino acids: CASKRLATYEQYF.

The J gene is TRBJ2-2, the V gene TRBV12-3 or TRBV12-4; a weak D match, TRBD2 (6 bases). The CDR3 has 14 residues. Trimming took off 6 bases at V and 8 bases at J, with 16 bases between the two ends. The CDR3 sequence: CASRQEGFAGELFF. For the CDR3, the DNA is TGTGCCAGCAGACAGGAGGGGTTTGCTGGGGAGCTGTTTTTT.

V and J are TRBV10-3 and TRBJ2-3; D might be TRBD1 (5 bases). The CDR3 loop spans 17 amino acids. V was trimmed by 2 bases and J by 2 bases, leaving 17 bases between them. The germline V gene encodes CDR1 ENHRY and CDR2 SYGVKD. The chain's CDR3 is CAISERMQGPNTDTQYF. CDR3 coding DNA: TGTGCCATCAGTGAGAGGATGCAGGGTCCTAACACAGATACGCAGTATTTT.

The sample holds many counts of this clonotype. V usage is TRBV7-2 and J usage is TRBJ2-7; no firm D call. The CDR3 has 13 residues. The germline gives CDR1 SGHTA, CDR2 FQGNSA. Trimming pared 5 bases from V and 3 bases from J, leaving 11 bases between. In nucleotides, the CDR3 is TGTGCCAGCAGCCCCGGACGGCTCTACGAGCAGTACTTC. Encoded protein: CASSPGRLYEQYF. Using reference TRBV7-2 and TRBJ2-7 for the parts outside the CDR3, the full variable domain is GAGVSQSPSNKVTEKGKDVELRCDPISGHTALYWYRQSLGQGLEFLIYFQGNSAPDKSGLPSDRFSAERTGGSVSTLTIQRTQQEDSAVYLCASSPGRLYEQYFGPGTRLTVT.

This clonotype was seen more than once but under ten times. The rearrangement joins TRBV4-2 to TRBJ1-5; the match to TRBD1 covers 7 bases. With V trimmed by 0 bases and J by 4 bases, 6 bases remained unmatched. The CDR3 runs 16 residues. CDR1 and CDR2 (germline): LGHNA, YNFKEQ. CDR3 protein: CASSQDSDRENQPQHF. The CDR3 DNA reads TGTGCCAGCAGCCAAGATAGTGACAGGGAGAATCAGCCCCAGCATTTT.

This chain links TRBV6-2 or TRBV6-3 with TRBJ2-3; 10 nucleotides line up with TRBD2. Germline loops: CDR1 MNHEY, CDR2 SVGEGT. The CDR3 is 13 amino acids. The V segment lost 8 bases and the J segment 6 bases; nucleotides outside the gene matches: 5. CDR3 sequence reads: CASVLAGADTQYF. The CDR3 coding sequence is TGTGCCAGCGTCCTAGCGGGAGCGGATACGCAGTATTTT.

V gene TRBV12-3 or TRBV12-4 combines with J gene TRBJ1-1; 7 bases are a match to TRBD1. The junction had 4 bases not matched to a gene; V was cut back by 6 bases and J by 0 bases. This CDR3 region has 14 residues. The CDR3, as DNA: TGTGCCAGCAGGACAGGGACGGTGAACACTGAAGCTTTCTTT. Translating gives CASRTGTVNTEAFF.

This rearrangement joins TRBV20-1 to TRBJ2-3; the match to TRBD2 covers 10 bases. Germline assignment: CDR1 DFQATT and CDR2 SNEGSKA (reference sequence). CDR3 length: 16 amino acids. V dropped 3 bases and J dropped 1; count of bases not matched to a gene: 7. CDR3 residues: CSASPSGRAGTDTQYF. Here the CDR3 DNA reads TGCAGTGCTAGTCCAAGCGGGAGGGCCGGCACAGATACGCAGTATTTT.

This clonotype showed up just a few times. The chain employs TRBV5-1 and TRBJ1-2; weak D call: TRBD1 (5 bases). With 4 bases removed from V and 6 bases from J, the gap between germline ends came to 7 bases. CDR3 length: 11 amino acids. In germline, CDR1 is SGHRS, CDR2 YFSETQ. The CDR3 protein is CASSGADGYTF. The CDR3 bases are TGCGCCAGCAGCGGGGCTGATGGCTACACCTTC. Together with reference TRBV5-1 and TRBJ1-2, the CDR3 gives the full variable domain: KAGVTQTPRYLIKTRGQQVTLSCSPISGHRSVSWYQQTPGQGLQFLFEYFSETQRNKGNFPGRFSGRQFSNSRSEMNVSTLELGDSALYLCASSGADGYTFGSGTRLTVV.

This clonotype was found many times. This rearrangement joins TRBV20-1 to TRBJ1-2, with D possibly being TRBD1 (6 bases). The CDR3 spans 12 residues. V lost 0 bases and J 7 bases, leaving 9 bases between the germline ends. The germline V gene encodes CDR1 DFQATT and CDR2 SNEGSKA (reference sequence). The CDR3 is CSARDRGRGYTF. The CDR3 DNA sequence: TGCAGTGCTAGAGACAGGGGTCGTGGCTACACCTTC.

Only a few counts were recorded for this clonotype. The V call is TRBV20-1, the J call TRBJ1-1; D gene unclear. CDR3 length: 12 amino acids. Germline loops: CDR1 DFQATT, CDR2 SNEGSKA (reference sequence). V shed 5 bases and J shed 3 bases, with 10 bases lying between them. The CDR3 nucleotides are TGCAGTGCTCCCCTTAGGGACACTGAAGCTTTCTTT. It specifies CSAPLRDTEAFF.

The J gene is TRBJ2-1, the V gene TRBV4-3; 10 nucleotides line up with TRBD2. V lost 1 base and J lost 10; bases outside the gene matches: 7. Germline-derived CDR1 and CDR2 are LGHNA and YSLEER. The CDR3 loop spans 15 amino acids. The CDR3 bases are TGCGCCAGCAGCCAAGGGGCTAGCGGGAGCGGAGAGCAGTTCTTC. It translates to CASSQGASGSGEQFF.

This clonotype was seen once. The J gene is TRBJ2-7, the V gene TRBV30; D possibly corresponds to TRBD2 (5 bases). Trimming shortened V by 1 base and J by 6 bases, and 13 bases separated the two germline ends. This CDR3 region has 13 residues. Germline values: CDR1 GTSNPN, CDR2 SVGIG (reference sequence). Here the CDR3 reads CAWSDITLAEQYF. CDR3 sequence (DNA): TGTGCCTGGAGTGACATAACCCTAGCCGAGCAGTACTTC.